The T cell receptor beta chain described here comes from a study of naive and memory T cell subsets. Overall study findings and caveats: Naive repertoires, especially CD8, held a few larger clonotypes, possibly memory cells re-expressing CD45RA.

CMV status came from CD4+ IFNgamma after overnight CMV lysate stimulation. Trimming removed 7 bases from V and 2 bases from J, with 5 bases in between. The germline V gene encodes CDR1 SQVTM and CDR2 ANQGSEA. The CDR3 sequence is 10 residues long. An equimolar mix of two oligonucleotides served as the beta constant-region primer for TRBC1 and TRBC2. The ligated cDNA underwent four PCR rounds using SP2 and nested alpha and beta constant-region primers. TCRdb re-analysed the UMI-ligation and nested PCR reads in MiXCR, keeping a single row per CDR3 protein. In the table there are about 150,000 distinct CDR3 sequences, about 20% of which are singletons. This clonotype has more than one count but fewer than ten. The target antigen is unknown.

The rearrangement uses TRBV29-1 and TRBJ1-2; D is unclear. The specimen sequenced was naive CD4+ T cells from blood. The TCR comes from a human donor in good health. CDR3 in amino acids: CSALNYGYTF. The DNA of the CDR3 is TGCAGCGCTTTAAACTATGGCTACACCTTC. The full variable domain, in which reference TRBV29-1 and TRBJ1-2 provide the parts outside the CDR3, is SAVISQKPSRDICQRGTSLTIQCQVDSQVTMMFWYRQQPGQSLTLIATANQGSEATYESGFVIDKFPISRPNLTFSTLTVSNMSPEDSSIYLCSALNYGYTFGSGTRLTVV.